This T cell receptor beta chain was profiled in a study of beta chain features in type 1 diabetes. Stem cell-like memory, regulatory, central memory and naive CD4+ cells were sorted via CD45RO/CCR7/CD25/CD127/CD95/CD27. The V end lost 5 bases, the J end lost 6 bases, and 11 bases lay between the germline ends. There are 13 residues in the CDR3. Per germline, CDR1 GTSNPN and CDR2 SVGIG (reference sequence). This clone came up once. Its antigen is unidentified. Expressed TCRB transcripts were sequenced after all isolated RNA was converted to cDNA. The data were produced by immunoSEQ multiplex PCR, yet TCRdb's version contains in-frame clones alone and is incomplete. The data contain 240,000 or so clones, 68% of them singletons. Overall study results and limits: An over-representation of cells with high TCR expression could result from cDNA sequencing.

This receptor was identified in a young man in good health. Sequenced material: naive CD4+ T cells from blood. The chain combines TRBV30 with TRBJ1-6; perhaps TRBD1 as D (6 bases). CDR3 DNA: TGTGCCTGGGCAAAGGACAGTAATTCACCCCTCCACTTT. This codes for CAWAKDSNSPLHF.